The T cell receptor beta chain described here comes from a study of blood T cell repertoires in COVID-19. Across the study: Researchers got acute and convalescent COVID-19 samples from the United States, Italy and Spain.

There are 12 residues in the CDR3. The V gene end was trimmed by 5 bases and the J gene end by 7 bases; junction bases not matched to a gene: 4. CDR1 is MNHEY and CDR2 is SMNVEV in the germline V gene (reference sequence). Per the original data handling: Amplification from reference gene primers served as the basis for estimated nucleated cell counts. The assay was immunoSEQ multiplex PCR, and TCRdb's table has in-frame clones only and misses some. The V and J calls and clone size come from that table; D and trimming were worked out from the DNA. The sample contains 150,000 to 180,000 clones, 78% of which appear only once.

This TCR was sampled from a man of 80 years or more with acute or convalescent COVID-19. Sequenced material: peripheral blood. The genes are TRBV27 and TRBJ1-2; 7 bases are a match to TRBD1. The CDR3 nucleotides are TGTGCCAGCAGTAGAGACAGGGTTGGCTACACCTTC. It is translated as CASSRDRVGYTF.